This TCR beta chain originates from a study of siplizumab effects on memory and regulatory T cells. Method: immunoSEQ multiplex PCR; TCRdb's copy keeps in-frame clones and lacks some. Altogether some 100,000 clones are present, more than 85% being singletons, with the ten largest covering 2.6%. Trimming removed 5 bases from V and 4 bases from J; junction bases left unmatched: 16. The germline CDR1 and CDR2 sequences are SEHNR and FQNEAQ (reference sequence). The CDR3 contains 18 residues. The source is a human donor in good health. Some clones in this sample may be carry-over from other donors' samples. This sequence joins TRBV7-9 and TRBJ1-4, with 7 bases that match TRBD1. Sequenced: CD4+ T cells sorted from blood. For the CDR3, the DNA is TGTGCCAGCAGCCCCCCTTTGGGTATCGGGACAGATAATGAAAAACTGTTTTTT. Translating it yields CASSPPLGIGTDNEKLFF.